The source of this T cell receptor beta chain is a study of blood T cells in healthy people across ages. Alongside a J-beta primer mix, a sample-barcoded 5' primer served in a second PCR lasting about 7 to 11 cycles. TCRdb ran MiXCR on the 5' RACE reads and lists one entry per CDR3 protein. The data contain hundreds of thousands of distinct CDR3 sequences, around 28% of them seen just once; the ten biggest clones take up approximately 15%. With 2 bases removed from V and 0 bases from J, the gap between germline ends came to 12 bases. Looked up from germline, CDR1 is SGHTA and CDR2 is FQGNSA. The CDR3 is 16 amino acids. The individuals who served as donors were healthy Caucasians living in Russia, aged about 6 to 100.

The chain carries TRBV7-2 and TRBJ2-3, with unresolved D. This clonotype was obtained from a woman of 80 years or more in good health. Sequenced material: blood. The chain's CDR3 is CASSLKATSSTDTQYF. For the CDR3, the DNA is TGTGCCAGCAGCTTAAAGGCTACTTCAAGCACAGATACGCAGTATTTT.